This passage covers 32 T cell receptor beta chains from one sample sequenced in a study of Ad26.COV2.S vaccination and SARS-CoV-2 variants. The sample's treatment: roughly 20 received Ad26.COV2.S at low or high dose, single or two shots; 5 received placebo; per-sample allocation not given. Repertoires come from day 63 after the first vaccine or placebo injection. Produced via immunoSEQ multiplex PCR; TCRdb's table is partial and in-frame only. The table has 400,000 or so clones, about 88% seen once; the top ten hold 3% to 3.5%. The input for sequencing was peripheral blood, taken in a trial of Ad26.COV2.S vaccine versus placebo. These receptors all come from a person between 18 and 59 years old who received the Ad26.COV2.S COVID-19 vaccine or a placebo.

This rearrangement joins TRBV27 to TRBJ2-1; 8 positions agree with TRBD2. Germline loops: CDR1 MNHEY, CDR2 SMNVEV (reference sequence). V was clipped by 6 bases and J by 7 bases; unmatched bases: 8. This CDR3 is built from 14 residues. CDR3 amino acids: CASRRGGGKNEQFF. For the CDR3, the DNA is TGTGCCAGCAGACGGGGGGGAGGTAAGAATGAGCAGTTCTTC.

The chain uses TRBV3-1 (or the pseudogene TRBV3-2) and TRBJ2-7; weak D call: TRBD2 (5 bases). CDR1 is LGHDT, CDR2 YNNKEL, per germline (reference sequence). This CDR3 has 14 amino acids. V was trimmed by 8 bases and J by 4 bases, leaving 18 bases between them. This chain's CDR3 is CASSSFSGPYEQYF. CDR3 nucleotides: TGTGCCAGCTCATCCTTCAGCGGACCTTACGAGCAGTACTTC.

This chain joins TRBV11-3 and TRBJ2-1; 10 nucleotides align to TRBD1. The CDR3 sequence is 15 residues long. Trimming cost V 4 bases and J 6 bases; bases outside gene matches: 6. CDR1 is SGHNT and CDR2 is YENEEA in the germline V gene. CDR3 residues: CASSSPGTGVNEQFF. DNA of the CDR3: TGTGCCAGCAGCTCCCCCGGGACAGGGGTCAATGAGCAGTTCTTC.

V gene TRBV3-1 (or the pseudogene TRBV3-2) combines with J gene TRBJ2-5, with D unresolved. The CDR3 consists of 12 residues. Germline assignment: CDR1 LGHDT and CDR2 YNNKEL (reference sequence). Trimming pared 0 bases from V and 7 bases from J, leaving 6 bases between. The CDR3 DNA reads TGTGCCAGCAGCCAAGAAGCTAGGACCCAGTACTTC. It yields the protein CASSQEARTQYF.

This chain uses TRBV11-2 with TRBJ2-5; 11 nucleotides match TRBD1. CDR1 and CDR2 (germline): SGHAT, FQNNGV. V lost 5 bases, J lost 5 bases, and 4 bases stayed unmatched. CDR3 length equals 14 residues. In DNA form, the CDR3 reads TGTGCCAGCAGCAGGACAGGGGGCCGGGAGACCCAGTACTTC. Protein product: CASSRTGGRETQYF.

This clone appeared a few times. The J gene is TRBJ2-7, the V gene TRBV7-9; D is unclear. V was clipped by 5 bases and J by 3 bases, with 20 bases between them. Looked up from germline, CDR1 is SEHNR and CDR2 is FQNEAQ (reference sequence). This CDR3 spans 16 amino acids. CDR3: CASSPPAPDSSYEQYF. In nucleotides, the CDR3 is TGTGCCAGCAGCCCACCCGCCCCCGACTCAAGCTACGAGCAGTACTTC.

The V call is TRBV5-1, the J call TRBJ2-2; no reliable D call. Germline V lookup: CDR1 SGHRS, CDR2 YFSETQ. This CDR3 is 15 amino acids long. V was cut by 2 bases and J by 1 base, with 9 bases left in between. CDR3 in amino acids: CASSFSALNTGELFF. The CDR3 DNA sequence: TGCGCCAGCAGCTTTTCAGCTTTGAACACCGGGGAGCTGTTTTTT. Full variable domain (outside the CDR3, taken from reference TRBV5-1 and TRBJ2-2): KAGVTQTPRYLIKTRGQQVTLSCSPISGHRSVSWYQQTPGQGLQFLFEYFSETQRNKGNFPGRFSGRQFSNSRSEMNVSTLELGDSALYLCASSFSALNTGELFFGEGSRLTVL.

The chain has TRBV6-5 and TRBJ1-5, with no clear D. The CDR3 has 15 residues. Germline V gene lookup returns CDR1 MNHEY and CDR2 SVGAGI. Trimming shortened V by 2 bases and J by 2 bases, and 10 bases separated the two germline ends. The CDR3 reads CASSYDGRGNQPQHF. The DNA of the CDR3 is TGTGCCAGCAGTTACGACGGGAGGGGCAATCAGCCCCAGCATTTT.

This chain uses TRBV6-2 or TRBV6-3 with TRBJ1-1; D remains ambiguous. In germline, CDR1 is MNHEY, CDR2 SVGEGT. The CDR3 is made up of 13 amino acids. V lost 8 bases and J 6 bases, leaving 16 bases between the germline ends. The CDR3 reads CASCSRRGAEAFF. The CDR3 DNA follows: TGTGCCAGCTGTTCTCGGCGGGGAGCTGAAGCTTTCTTT.

The rearrangement uses TRBV30 and TRBJ1-5; D not certain. The CDR3 runs to 16 residues. With 1 base removed from V and 6 bases from J, the gap between germline ends came to 19 bases. Germline CDR1 is GTSNPN and CDR2 is SVGIG (reference sequence). The CDR3 sequence is CAWSGGKGSGAQPQHF. As DNA, the CDR3 is TGTGCCTGGAGTGGGGGAAAGGGCTCTGGTGCTCAGCCCCAGCATTTT.

J is TRBJ2-1 and V is TRBV29-1; the D call may be TRBD1 or TRBD2 (5 bases each). In germline, CDR1 is SQVTM, CDR2 ANQGSEA. This CDR3 region has 16 residues. V lost 5 bases, J lost 6 bases, and 23 bases lay in between. The CDR3 reads CSVKNLGRSGGNEQFF. As DNA, the CDR3 is TGCAGCGTTAAGAACTTAGGACGCTCTGGGGGCAATGAGCAGTTCTTC.

The chain joins TRBV7-2 to TRBJ2-4; no definite D call. V gave up 3 bases and J gave up 1 base, with 13 bases separating them. The CDR3 is 16 amino acids. Per the germline V gene, CDR1 is SGHTA and CDR2 is FQGNSA. CDR3 protein: CASSFRALSAKNIQYF. Written as DNA, the CDR3 is TGTGCCAGCAGCTTTCGAGCACTCTCCGCCAAAAACATTCAGTACTTC.

The J gene is TRBJ1-6, the V gene TRBV7-2; D is unresolved. This CDR3 comprises 14 residues. V was cut by 5 bases and J by 8 bases, with 13 bases left in between. Looked up from germline, CDR1 is SGHTA and CDR2 is FQGNSA. The CDR3 bases are TGTGCCAGCAGCCTCCGGGCCCAAGATTCACCCCTCCACTTT. Residues: CASSLRAQDSPLHF.

The chain carries TRBV7-2 and TRBJ1-4, with 10 bases fitting TRBD1. Looked up from germline, CDR1 is SGHTA and CDR2 is FQGNSA. V lost 5 bases and J lost 10; bases outside the gene matches: 1. This CDR3 contains 12 residues. The CDR3 here is CASSRDRGKLFF. DNA for the CDR3: TGTGCCAGCAGCCGGGACAGGGGAAAACTGTTTTTT.

In this sample, this clone turned up many times. The J gene is TRBJ2-3, the V gene TRBV12-5; 10 positions agree with TRBD2. V lost 4 bases, J lost 3 bases, and 10 bases stayed unmatched. This CDR3 region has 17 residues. Germline CDR1 is LGHNT and CDR2 is FRNRAP. CDR3 sequence (DNA): TGTGCTAGTGGTTCCTACCCCCTAGCGGGGGTGACAGATACGCAGTATTTT. The encoded protein is CASGSYPLAGVTDTQYF.

The chain couples TRBV5-8 to TRBJ1-5, with D maybe TRBD1 (5 bases). The CDR3 has 15 residues. The germline V and J ends were trimmed by 0 bases and 7 bases, with 14 bases remaining between them. CDR1 is SGHTS and CDR2 is YDEGEE in the germline V gene. CDR3 sequence reads: CASSLDGGMGQPQHF. The CDR3 DNA sequence: TGTGCCAGCAGCTTGGATGGGGGGATGGGCCAGCCCCAGCATTTT.

The chain has TRBV29-1 and TRBJ2-3; D gene ambiguous. Trimming took off 2 bases at V and 6 bases at J, with 9 bases between the two ends. From germline, CDR1 is SQVTM and CDR2 ANQGSEA. The CDR3 extends over 12 amino acids. The CDR3 DNA sequence: TGCAGCGTTGAAATGGTGGGGGATACGCAGTATTTT. This translates into CSVEMVGDTQYF.

The chain employs TRBV5-4 and TRBJ2-3; no reliable D call. This CDR3 comprises 14 residues. Trimming left V 1 base short and J 6 bases short, with 12 bases between. Per germline, CDR1 SGHNT and CDR2 YYREEE (reference sequence). Written as DNA, the CDR3 is TGTGCCAGCAGCTTGTCGAACTCCTGGGATACGCAGTATTTT. Protein sequence: CASSLSNSWDTQYF.

The chain links TRBV7-9 to TRBJ1-4; no clear D gene. The CDR3 runs to 14 residues. The ends were cut back, 5 bases at V and 5 bases at J, with 12 bases in the middle. Looked up from germline, CDR1 is SEHNR and CDR2 is FQNEAQ (reference sequence). The DNA for the CDR3 is TGTGCCAGCAGCGGCCGGCCGCAAAATGAAAAACTGTTTTTT. This gives the protein CASSGRPQNEKLFF. Full variable domain (rest looked up from reference TRBV7-9 and TRBJ1-4): DTGVSQNPRHKITKRGQNVTFRCDPISEHNRLYWYRQTLGQGPEFLTYFQNEAQLEKSRLLSDRFSAERPKGSFSTLEIQRTEQGDSAMYLCASSGRPQNEKLFFGSGTQLSVL.

The rearrangement links TRBV6-1 to TRBJ2-3, with D maybe TRBD2 (6 bases). The CDR3 is 15 amino acids. CDR1 and CDR2 (germline): MNHNS, SASEGT. V was cut by 2 bases and J by 1 base, with 10 bases left in between. The CDR3 protein is CASSEPGEGTDTQYF. CDR3 sequence (DNA): TGTGCCAGCAGTGAACCCGGGGAGGGCACAGATACGCAGTATTTT.

CDR3 in DNA: TGTGCCAGCAGCTCATCCCGGGACCGCCGAGCGGGGTCCTACGAGCAGTACTTC. Its protein is CASSSSRDRRAGSYEQYF. The chain recombines TRBV13 with TRBJ2-7; the match to TRBD2 covers 7 bases. Germline V gives CDR1 PRHDT, CDR2 FYEKMQ (reference sequence). V trimming: 4 bases; J trimming: 1 base; junction bases outside the gene matches: 16. This CDR3 comprises 18 residues.

The chain employs TRBV18 and TRBJ1-1, with D uncertain. V gave up 0 bases and J gave up 1 base, with 9 bases separating them. This CDR3 comprises 15 residues. Looked up from germline, CDR1 is KGHSH and CDR2 is LQKENI. The CDR3 region is CASSPPAGKNTEAFF. DNA for the CDR3: TGTGCCAGCTCACCACCGGCAGGAAAGAACACTGAAGCTTTCTTT.

The chain couples TRBV4-1 to TRBJ1-2; D is unresolved. V dropped 0 bases and J dropped 4 bases, with 15 bases sitting between them. Germline V gives CDR1 MGHRA, CDR2 YSYEKL. The CDR3 is 16 amino acids. Written as DNA, the CDR3 is TGCGCCAGCAGCCAAGATGTATGGATAGGCTCCTATGGCTACACCTTC. It yields the protein CASSQDVWIGSYGYTF.

The V call is TRBV3-1 (or the pseudogene TRBV3-2), the J call TRBJ2-1, with D perhaps assigned TRBD1 or TRBD2 (7 bases each). Trimming pared 6 bases from V and 3 bases from J, leaving 12 bases between. There are 14 residues in the CDR3. Germline CDR1 is LGHDT and CDR2 is YNNKEL (reference sequence). CDR3 DNA sequence: TGTGCCAGCAGTCCAGGGGGGGGCTACAATGAGCAGTTCTTC. Residues: CASSPGGGYNEQFF.

The chain has TRBV12-3 or TRBV12-4 and TRBJ2-4; D is unclear. V gave up 2 bases and J gave up 5 bases, with 4 bases separating them. This CDR3 is built from 12 residues. This CDR3 is CASSLHQNIQYF. CDR3 DNA sequence: TGTGCCAGCAGTTTACATCAAAACATTCAGTACTTC.

The genes are TRBV6-5 and TRBJ2-5; D might be TRBD1 or TRBD2, each matching 5 bases. Deletions cut 0 bases from V and 5 bases from J, with 10 bases between. Germline loops: CDR1 MNHEY, CDR2 SVGAGI. This CDR3 has 14 residues. CDR3 sequence reads: CASSYSSREETQYF. For the CDR3, the DNA is TGTGCCAGCAGTTACTCTAGCAGGGAGGAGACCCAGTACTTC.

V is TRBV7-9 and J is TRBJ2-7; no reliable D call. V gave up 5 bases and J gave up 1 base, with 9 bases separating them. Germline CDR1 SEHNR, CDR2 FQNEAQ (reference sequence). The CDR3 consists of 13 residues. CDR3 region: CASSAVSSYEQYF. As DNA, the CDR3 is TGTGCCAGCAGCGCCGTGTCATCCTACGAGCAGTACTTC.

There are a few counts of this clone. J is TRBJ1-1 and V is TRBV2; possibly TRBD1 for D (5 bases). Trimming took 7 bases from V and 1 from J, leaving 13 bases between them. The CDR3 consists of 14 residues. In germline, CDR1 is SNHLY, CDR2 FYNNEI. CDR3: CASTQMGGNTEAFF. The CDR3, as DNA: TGTGCCAGCACCCAAATGGGGGGGAACACTGAAGCTTTCTTT.

The rearrangement links TRBV5-1 to TRBJ2-7, with TRBD1 identical over 9 bases. Germline loops: CDR1 SGHRS, CDR2 YFSETQ. The CDR3 consists of 14 residues. After removal of 4 bases from V and 6 bases from J, the junction contained 8 bases not matched to a gene. CDR3 in amino acids: CASSKRTGEGEQYF. CDR3 nucleotide sequence: TGCGCCAGCAGCAAGCGGACAGGGGAGGGCGAGCAGTACTTC.

The rearrangement links TRBV5-1 to TRBJ1-2; a weak D match, TRBD1 (5 bases). There are 14 residues in the CDR3. Deletions cut 0 bases from V and 4 bases from J, with 10 bases between. Germline assignment: CDR1 SGHRS and CDR2 YFSETQ. This chain's CDR3 is CASSLERGTYGYTF. The DNA for the CDR3 is TGCGCCAGCAGCTTGGAGAGGGGTACCTATGGCTACACCTTC.

The chain couples TRBV25-1 to TRBJ1-4; D ambiguous. The CDR3 length is 15 residues. Per the germline V gene, CDR1 is MGHDK and CDR2 is SYGVNS. V shed 3 bases and J shed 0 bases, with 8 bases lying between them. The CDR3 reads CASSESGSTNEKLFF. For the CDR3, the DNA is TGTGCCAGCAGTGAGTCCGGGTCAACTAATGAAAAACTGTTTTTT.

The chain joins TRBV6-5 to TRBJ1-6, with D hard to call. With 6 bases removed from V and 7 bases from J, the gap between germline ends came to 13 bases. The CDR3 is 14 residues long. Per germline, CDR1 MNHEY and CDR2 SVGAGI. CDR3 amino acids: CASSPRERNSPLHF. In nucleotides, the CDR3 is TGTGCCAGCAGCCCACGGGAGAGGAATTCACCCCTCCACTTT.